This T cell receptor beta chain was identified during a study of blood T cell repertoires in COVID-19. There are a few counts of this clone. Deletions cut 1 base from V and 8 bases from J, with 11 bases between. The CDR3 runs to 13 residues. CDR1 is MNHNY and CDR2 is SVGAGI in the germline V gene (reference sequence). Repertoires were generated with immunoSEQ multiplex PCR, while TCRdb's copy carries only in-frame clones and drops some. The data contain about 170,000 clones, roughly 90% of them singletons. The chain carries TRBV6-6 and TRBJ1-2; D possibly corresponds to TRBD1 (6 bases). The sequence was collected from a man aged 18 to 30 with COVID-19, enrolled during active disease. Sequenced input: peripheral blood. The DNA for the CDR3 is TGTGCCAGCAGTTACTTCAGGGGTGACGGCTACACCTTC. The encoded protein is CASSYFRGDGYTF.